This TCR beta chain comes out of a study of OX40 agonist ivuxolimab in advanced cancers. TCRdb's copy holds only in-frame clones and misses some; the assay was immunoSEQ multiplex PCR. This table holds over 60,000 clones, about four fifths found once. This CDR3 region has 15 residues. The germline CDR1 and CDR2 sequences are ENHRY and SYGVKD. The germline V and J ends were trimmed by 10 bases and 2 bases, with 15 bases remaining between them. The rearrangement links TRBV10-3 to TRBJ1-6, with a tentative D call TRBD1 (5 bases). The material was CD4+ or CD8+ T cells sorted from blood, obtained in a trial of the OX40 agonist ivuxolimab. This TCR was sampled from an adult with an advanced solid tumor such as melanoma, head and neck, liver or kidney cancer. The CDR3: CATNLGQTYNSPLHF. The CDR3 bases are TGTGCCACCAACCTGGGGCAGACCTATAATTCACCCCTCCACTTT.